This is a list of T cell receptor beta chains from one sample in a study of T cell responses to AZD1222 COVID-19 vaccine. Sequencing was performed with immunoSEQ multiplex PCR; in TCRdb, only in-frame clones are kept and a portion is missing. The data show 160,000 or so clones, about nine tenths seen once. The input for sequencing was peripheral blood, taken on day 0 of AZD1222 vaccination. These receptors came from an adult in good health. Each CDR3 is given with its conserved first and last residue. The order of the fields is V gene, CDR3 protein.

V: TRBV5-1
CDR3: CASSLGQGASGIYEQYF

V: TRBV27
CDR3: CASSLALLETQYF

V: TRBV4-1
CDR3: CASSQDILARQTQYF

V: TRBV27
CDR3: CASSLLGQPQHF

V: TRBV7-9
CDR3: CASSLRTVGEKLFF

V: TRBV3-1/TRBV3-2
CDR3: CASSQVGGLATYEQYF

V: TRBV18
CDR3: CASSPPPGLAGDSYNEQFF

V: TRBV10-3
CDR3: CAIGRWKQLNTGELFF

V: TRBV28
CDR3: CASSSGDSYEQYF

V: TRBV4-1
CDR3: CASSFGPAPATNEKLFF

V: TRBV28
CDR3: CASSLAGAGGATYGYTF

V: TRBV10-3
CDR3: CAISPTSGRADTGELFF

V: TRBV7-3
CDR3: CASSLMSGGQETQYF

V: TRBV4-1
CDR3: CASSRTGTANEKLFF

V: TRBV2
CDR3: CASGRQGWTEAFF

V: TRBV4-2
CDR3: CASSQDGGISYGYTF

V: TRBV19
CDR3: CASSTLRQGQNYGYTF

V: TRBV25-1
CDR3: CASSEVSAGSQGYTF

V: TRBV5-1
CDR3: CASSLEAGAATEAFF

V: TRBV4-1
CDR3: CASSQERGGPLHF

V: TRBV6-5
CDR3: CASRQPGLAYNEQFF

V: TRBV11-2
CDR3: CASAGQLGGSYNEQFF

V: TRBV15
CDR3: CATSERTSGYNEQFF

V: TRBV7-6
CDR3: CASSLGGGEYNEQFF

V: TRBV28
CDR3: CASRNRGPNTEAFF